A single sample is the source of the 22 T cell receptor beta chains below, sequenced in a study of neurological immune-mediated disorders. Via MiXCR, TCRdb re-called the 5' RACE reads, giving one row per CDR3 protein. The repertoire holds about 49,000 distinct CDR3 sequences, with about 9.1% as singletons. Documented time point: longitudinal time-point 1 (baseline). The sample taken for sequencing was PBMCs. The receptors derive from a woman in her thirties or forties in good health.

The J gene is TRBJ1-5, the V gene TRBV5-1; 8 positions agree with TRBD1. This CDR3 region has 14 residues. The V gene's germline CDR1 is SGHRS and CDR2 YFSETQ. The junction had 14 bases not matched to a gene; V was cut back by 3 bases and J by 15 bases. The CDR3 loop reads CASSSGQGDQPRHF. Written as DNA, the CDR3 is TGCGCCAGCAGCTCTGGACAGGGCGATCAGCCACGGCATTTT.

In its sample, this clonotype was seen many times. V and J are TRBV12-3 or TRBV12-4 and TRBJ2-3; 13 nucleotides agree with TRBD2. V shed 5 bases and J 5 bases; nucleotides not matched to a gene: 7. The CDR3 is 16 amino acids. DNA of the CDR3: TGTGCCAGCAGTCTAACTAGCGGGGGGGCTGGAGATACGCAGTATTTT. This gives the protein CASSLTSGGAGDTQYF.

In its sample, this clonotype was seen many times. The chain recombines TRBV20-1 with TRBJ2-2; D gene ambiguous. Germline assignment: CDR1 DFQATT and CDR2 SNEGSKA (reference sequence). With 0 bases removed from V and 1 base from J, the gap between germline ends came to 12 bases. The CDR3 has 16 residues. In DNA, the CDR3 is TGCAGTGCTAGAGATACTCAGGACCAGAACACCGGGGAGCTGTTTTTT. It codes for CSARDTQDQNTGELFF.

This clonotype was observed many times. This sequence joins TRBV29-1 and TRBJ2-3; 7 bases agree with TRBD1. There are 14 residues in the CDR3. The V segment lost 3 bases and the J segment 2 bases; nucleotides outside the gene matches: 5. Germline V gene data show CDR1 as SQVTM and CDR2 as ANQGSEA. The CDR3 spells CSVDGTENTDTQYF. As DNA, the CDR3 is TGCAGCGTTGATGGGACAGAGAACACAGATACGCAGTATTTT.

This clonotype occurred many times. V gene TRBV20-1 combines with J gene TRBJ1-1; no reliable D call. Between the trimmed V and J ends, which lost 0 bases and 7 bases, there was a span of 6 bases. Per germline, CDR1 DFQATT and CDR2 SNEGSKA (reference sequence). The length of the CDR3 is 11 residues. CDR3 loop: CSAREKFEAFF. The CDR3 bases are TGCAGTGCTAGAGAGAAGTTTGAAGCTTTCTTT.

This clonotype was seen only a few times. CDR3 nucleotides: TGTGCCAGCACCGTGGACAGGGGAAGGGACACCTTC. It codes for CASTVDRGRDTF. The genes are TRBV6-1 and TRBJ1-2; 9 nucleotides align to TRBD1. This CDR3 contains 12 residues. V shed 7 bases, J shed 12 bases, and the junction held 9 bases outside the gene matches. Germline loops: CDR1 MNHNS, CDR2 SASEGT.

This clonotype was detected ten times or more. This chain's CDR3 is CASSGGQAASFYNEQFF. As DNA, the CDR3 is TGCGCCAGCAGCGGGGGACAGGCAGCCTCCTTCTACAATGAGCAGTTCTTC. This chain connects TRBV5-1 to TRBJ2-1; 8 nucleotides agree with TRBD1. This CDR3 is 17 amino acids long. Trimming removed 4 bases from V and 3 bases from J; junction bases left unmatched: 12. In germline, CDR1 is SGHRS, CDR2 YFSETQ.

This clonotype was seen many times. The gene calls are TRBV6-2 or TRBV6-3 and TRBJ2-1; no firm D call. This CDR3 has 14 residues. Per germline, CDR1 MNHEY and CDR2 SVGEGT. V gave up 4 bases and J gave up 5 bases, with 12 bases separating them. The CDR3 DNA is TGTGCCAGCAGTTCCCCCTTGGACGACAATGAGCAGTTCTTC. Translating gives CASSSPLDDNEQFF.

Worth noting for this clonotype: Because the CDR3 is missing its conserved closing phenylalanine or tryptophan, this is likely a read error. V is TRBV5-5 and J is TRBJ2-1, with D possibly called TRBD1 or TRBD2 (5 bases each). The CDR3 contains 14 residues. Per the germline V gene, CDR1 is SGHKS and CDR2 is YYEKEE (reference sequence). V gave up 0 bases and J gave up 4 bases, with 8 bases separating them. The CDR3 DNA reads as TGTGCCAGCAGCTTGGCCGGGGCATACAATGAGCAGTTCTAC. Translation gives CASSLAGAYNEQFY.

This clonotype was counted many times. This sequence joins TRBV7-2 and TRBJ1-2; possibly TRBD1 for D (5 bases). Germline lookup yields CDR1 SGHTA and CDR2 FQGNSA. Trimming took off 4 bases at V and 2 bases at J, with 14 bases between the two ends. The CDR3 contains 15 residues. The CDR3 reads CASSSPRGRNYGYTF. The CDR3 DNA reads TGTGCCAGCAGCTCCCCGAGGGGACGGAACTATGGCTACACCTTC.

This clonotype turned up a few times. This chain connects TRBV12-3 or TRBV12-4 to TRBJ1-1; D unresolved. The CDR3 is 13 residues long. Trimming pared 2 bases from V and 4 bases from J, leaving 8 bases between. CDR3 loop: CASSLSTLTEAFF. The CDR3 DNA sequence: TGTGCCAGCAGTTTATCGACACTCACTGAAGCTTTCTTT.

Comments on this clonotype: One base away lies a much larger clone, so this may be a sequencing read error. The chain recombines TRBV18 with TRBJ2-3; D might be TRBD2 (6 bases). The CDR3 is 15 amino acids. Germline CDR1 KGHSH, CDR2 LQKENI. CDR3 region: CVSSRPGLGTDTQYF. The CDR3 DNA reads as TGTGTCAGCTCACGCCCGGGACTTGGCACAGATACGCAGTATTTT.

Details on this clonotype: The junction and the germline gene differ at one end; a read error may be behind it. The rearrangement joins TRBV5-1 to TRBJ2-1; D is unresolved. The germline V gene encodes CDR1 SGHRS and CDR2 YFSETQ. The CDR3 extends over 13 amino acids. The CDR3 reads CARSLEQKGEQSF. CDR3 coding DNA: TGCGCCAGAAGCTTGGAACAGAAGGGTGAGCAGTCCTTC.

This clonotype was counted a few times. This chain joins TRBV2 and TRBJ1-2; TRBD1 might be the D (5 bases). The CDR3 spans 15 residues. V lost 7 bases, J lost 4 bases, and 19 bases lay in between. CDR1 is SNHLY, CDR2 FYNNEI, per germline. For the CDR3, the DNA is TGTGCCAGCATTGAGGGGAGGGGAAGGGGCTATGGCTACACCTTC. Translation gives CASIEGRGRGYGYTF. The full variable domain, rest sourced from reference TRBV2 and TRBJ1-2, is EPEVTQTPSHQVTQMGQEVILRCVPISNHLYFYWYRQILGQKVEFLVSFYNNEISEKSEIFDDQFSVERPDGSNFTLKIRSTKLEDSAMYFCASIEGRGRGYGYTFGSGTRLTVV.

This clonotype was observed many times. V usage is TRBV6-1 and J usage is TRBJ2-1, with D unresolved. In germline, CDR1 is MNHNS, CDR2 SASEGT. V was clipped by 2 bases and J by 8 bases, with 16 bases between them. The CDR3 has 15 amino acids. CDR3: CASSELPTLFHEQFF. CDR3 DNA sequence: TGTGCCAGCAGTGAACTACCCACTCTCTTCCATGAGCAGTTCTTC.

At least ten counts were recorded for this clonotype. The chain is built from TRBV5-5 and TRBJ2-7; 8 nucleotides match TRBD1. Trimming removed 3 bases from V and 6 bases from J; junction bases left unmatched: 11. There are 15 residues in the CDR3. Germline V gene data show CDR1 as SGHKS and CDR2 as YYEKEE (reference sequence). The CDR3 loop reads CASSSRTGRGAEQYF. The CDR3 bases are TGTGCCAGCAGCTCGAGGACAGGGAGAGGAGCCGAGCAGTACTTC. Using reference TRBV5-5 and TRBJ2-7 for the parts outside the CDR3, the full variable domain is DAGVTQSPTHLIKTRGQQVTLRCSPISGHKSVSWYQQVLGQGPQFIFQYYEKEERGRGNFPDRFSARQFPNYSSELNVNALLLGDSALYLCASSSRTGRGAEQYFGPGTRLTVT.

This clonotype was observed many times. The chain links TRBV14 to TRBJ1-2; no clear D gene. Trimming stripped 6 bases from V and 4 bases from J, with 9 bases between. The CDR3 covers 12 residues. Germline lookup yields CDR1 SGHDN and CDR2 FVKESK. The CDR3: CASRPLGYGYTF. CDR3 sequence (DNA): TGTGCCAGCAGGCCCCTCGGCTATGGCTACACCTTC. The full variable domain, its missing parts supplied by reference TRBV14 and TRBJ1-2, is EAGVTQFPSHSVIEKGQTVTLRCDPISGHDNLYWYRRVMGKEIKFLLHFVKESKQDESGMPNNRFLAERTGGTYSTLKVQPAELEDSGVYFCASRPLGYGYTFGSGTRLTVV.

This clonotype was seen more than once but under ten times. The V and J genes are TRBV7-3 and TRBJ2-2; no definite D call. Germline V gene sequence: CDR1 SGHTA, CDR2 FQGTGA. V was pared by 1 base and J by 1 base, with 10 bases between. The CDR3 is 16 amino acids. This CDR3 is CASSLSSAGNTGELFF. Written as DNA, the CDR3 is TGTGCCAGCAGCTTAAGTTCGGCCGGGAACACCGGGGAGCTGTTTTTT. The entire variable domain, with the rest obtained from reference TRBV7-3 and TRBJ2-2, is as follows: GAGVSQTPSNKVTEKGKYVELRCDPISGHTALYWYRQSLGQGPEFLIYFQGTGAADDSGLPNDRFFAVRPEGSVSTLKIQRTERGDSAVYLCASSLSSAGNTGELFFGEGSRLTVL.

This clonotype came up many times. The chain is built from TRBV20-1 and TRBJ2-7, with unresolved D. Germline assignment: CDR1 DFQATT and CDR2 SNEGSKA (reference sequence). The CDR3 has 13 residues. Trimming stripped 0 bases from V and 6 bases from J, with 12 bases between. As DNA, the CDR3 is TGCAGTGCTAGAGATAAGGGTTTGGCCGAGCAGTACTTC. Residues: CSARDKGLAEQYF.

This clonotype was recorded many times. The chain links TRBV13 to TRBJ2-7; 11 bases line up with TRBD1. The V segment lost 5 bases and the J segment 5 bases; nucleotides outside the gene matches: 8. CDR3 length: 15 amino acids. Germline V gene data show CDR1 as PRHDT and CDR2 as FYEKMQ (reference sequence). CDR3 nucleotide sequence: TGTGCCAGCAGCCTGGGACAGGGGGAAGTCCACGAGCAGTACTTC. Translating it yields CASSLGQGEVHEQYF.

The chain employs TRBV7-9 and TRBJ2-7; 9 bases match TRBD2. J gave up 5 bases and V 5 bases, and 10 bases lay outside the gene matches. The germline gives CDR1 SEHNR, CDR2 FQNEAQ (reference sequence). The CDR3 contains 15 residues. In DNA form, the CDR3 reads TGTGCCAGCAGCCCTTTGGCGGGGGGGCCCCACGAGCAGTACTTC. Translated: CASSPLAGGPHEQYF.

This clonotype was counted at least ten times. CDR3 sequence (DNA): TGCAGTGCAGACAGGGTAGGGTATGGCTACACCTTC. Translation: CSADRVGYGYTF. The chain joins TRBV20-1 to TRBJ1-2, with 7 nucleotides matching TRBD1. The length of the CDR3 is 12 residues. Germline CDR1 is DFQATT and CDR2 is SNEGSKA (reference sequence). The trim removed 6 bases at V and 5 bases at J, leaving 6 bases unmatched.